This T cell receptor (beta chain) was documented in a study of regulatory T cells in long-lasting Graves disease. According to the study, TCR beta libraries were built with iRepertoire HTBI primers and CDR3-region Arm-PCR. TCRdb re-called the multiplex PCR reads with MiXCR, one entry per CDR3 protein. The table shows approximately 400,000 distinct CDR3 sequences, with under 15% occurring only once. Time point given: newly diagnosed GD, antithyroid drugs for less than 3 months. The TCR library was made from RNA extracted from PBMCs. CDR3 length: 17 amino acids. Germline V gives CDR1 MGHRA, CDR2 YSYEKL. Between the trimmed V and J ends, which lost 1 base and 3 bases, there was a span of 18 bases. These data also formed part of another study, on T cells in Graves' hyperthyroidism and ophthalmopathy. That source reports: Reasons for excluding patients were uncontrolled infection, other autoimmune disease, pregnancy or lactation. The TCR CDR3 first-round RT-PCR relied on the HTBI primer set.

This chain links TRBV4-1 with TRBJ1-2; TRBD1 might be the D (6 bases). This TCR was recovered from a woman in her 30s with Graves disease. This specimen was peripheral blood mononuclear cells (PBMCs), taken at new diagnosis, from a patient treated with antithyroid drugs. CDR3 in DNA: TGCGCCAGCAGCCAAGTCTTTTTGGCAGGGGACCACTATGGCTACACCTTC. It translates to CASSQVFLAGDHYGYTF.